Each of the 27 T cell receptor beta chains below was sequenced from the same sample in a study of pediatric ulcerative colitis. The rectum was sampled with one to two pinch biopsies at colonoscopy. TCRdb's table, derived via immunoSEQ multiplex PCR, lists solely in-frame clones and lacks some. The sample holds tens of thousands of clones, over 70% seen once. Material: gut tissue. The receptors derive from a boy between 10 and 17 years old with severe ulcerative colitis.

The chain has TRBV9 and TRBJ2-5, with 7 bases that match TRBD2. This CDR3 is built from 15 residues. The ends lost 4 bases at V and 2 bases at J; junction bases unmatched: 8. The V gene's germline CDR1 is SGDLS and CDR2 YYNGEE. The CDR3 spells CASSPQWGGQETQYF. CDR3 bases: TGTGCCAGCAGCCCTCAGTGGGGGGGACAAGAGACCCAGTACTTC.

The chain employs TRBV5-1 and TRBJ1-1; 7 bases align to TRBD1. The CDR3 extends over 13 amino acids. Germline CDR1 is SGHRS and CDR2 is YFSETQ. Trimming removed 5 bases from V and 0 bases from J; junction bases left unmatched: 1. In DNA form, the CDR3 reads TGCGCCAGCAGAGGGACAGTGAACACTGAAGCTTTCTTT. Amino acids: CASRGTVNTEAFF.

In DNA form, the CDR3 reads TGCGCCAGCAGCCAAGACCGGGCTAGCGGGGGCCCTTGGTACTTC. This sequence encodes CASSQDRASGGPWYF. The gene calls are TRBV4-1 and TRBJ2-5; 10 nucleotides align to TRBD2. Germline CDR1 is MGHRA and CDR2 is YSYEKL. The ends lost 0 bases at V and 13 bases at J; junction bases unmatched: 11. The CDR3 is 15 residues long.

This chain uses TRBV5-4 with TRBJ1-4; D unresolved. The V end was cut by 0 bases, the J end by 0 bases, with 9 bases between. Germline V CDR1 and CDR2: SGHNT, YYREEE (reference sequence). This CDR3 is 16 amino acids long. CDR3 sequence reads: CASSLDGVATNEKLFF. CDR3 DNA: TGTGCCAGCAGCTTGGACGGGGTTGCAACTAATGAAAAACTGTTTTTT.

The V and J genes are TRBV5-1 and TRBJ2-3; 11 bases line up with TRBD2. The CDR3 covers 18 residues. J was trimmed by 6 bases and V by 4 bases; bases with no gene match: 16. Germline V CDR1 and CDR2: SGHRS, YFSETQ. CDR3 bases: TGCGCCAGCAGCCCTAATCCCGGGACTAGCGGACATGGGGATACGCAGTATTTT. Protein product: CASSPNPGTSGHGDTQYF.

The chain combines TRBV30 with TRBJ1-6; unclear D gene. There are 12 residues in the CDR3. Per germline, CDR1 GTSNPN and CDR2 SVGIG (reference sequence). V was shortened by 2 bases and J by 10 bases, with 9 bases between the two germline ends. In nucleotides, the CDR3 is TGTGCCTGGAGTCCCGTCGAATCACCCCTCCACTTT. Translation: CAWSPVESPLHF.

The chain uses TRBV28 and TRBJ2-5; D unclear. The V end was cut by 3 bases, the J end by 1 base, with 6 bases between. The CDR3 loop spans 13 amino acids. Germline-derived CDR1 and CDR2 are MDHEN and SYDVKM. The chain's CDR3 is CASSFYGQETQYF. The CDR3 nucleotides are TGTGCCAGCAGTTTTTATGGCCAAGAGACCCAGTACTTC.

This clone came up once. The CDR3 here is CASSLIAQGRGADTQYF. DNA for the CDR3: TGTGCCAGCAGCTTAATAGCACAGGGGCGGGGAGCAGATACGCAGTATTTT. This rearrangement joins TRBV7-3 to TRBJ2-3, with a weak D call TRBD1 (7 bases). Germline assignment: CDR1 SGHTA and CDR2 FQGTGA. Deletions cut 1 base from V and 4 bases from J, with 18 bases between. CDR3 length equals 17 residues.

The chain employs TRBV19 and TRBJ1-5; 7 bases agree with TRBD1. CDR3 size: 15 residues. The germline CDR1 and CDR2 sequences are LNHDA and SQIVND (reference sequence). V shed 7 bases and J 4 bases; nucleotides not matched to a gene: 10. CDR3 DNA sequence: TGTGCCAGTAAGGAGGGGACAGCGGAAAATCAGCCCCAGCATTTT. Its translation is CASKEGTAENQPQHF.

The chain is built from TRBV28 and TRBJ2-3; D is undetermined. Germline V lookup: CDR1 MDHEN, CDR2 SYDVKM. V gave up 10 bases and J gave up 7 bases, with 15 bases separating them. The CDR3 covers 12 residues. The CDR3 DNA sequence: TGTGCCACCCTCAATTTCCGATATACGCAGTATTTT. It specifies CATLNFRYTQYF.

The count of this clone is one. The V and J genes are TRBV4-1 and TRBJ2-1; TRBD1 might be the D (7 bases). The CDR3 totals 17 residues. Germline V gene lookup returns CDR1 MGHRA and CDR2 YSYEKL. Trimming removed 0 bases at V and 3 bases at J, with 15 bases between. The CDR3 sequence: CASSQDFTGEVYNEQFF. CDR3 bases: TGCGCCAGCAGCCAAGATTTCACAGGGGAGGTCTACAATGAGCAGTTCTTC.

The chain is built from TRBV6-1 and TRBJ2-3; possibly TRBD2 for D (6 bases). Germline lookup yields CDR1 MNHNS and CDR2 SASEGT. V lost 1 base, J lost 4 bases, and 12 bases lay in between. This CDR3 comprises 15 residues. CDR3 region: CASSEGGGSPDTQYF. The CDR3, as DNA: TGTGCCAGCAGTGAAGGTGGGGGGAGCCCAGATACGCAGTATTTT.

This clone is categorized as medium-sized. The chain recombines TRBV27 with TRBJ2-1; TRBD1 matches 11 bases. Germline-derived CDR1 and CDR2 are MNHEY and SMNVEV (reference sequence). There are 15 residues in the CDR3. V shed 7 bases and J 2 bases; nucleotides not matched to a gene: 4. DNA for the CDR3: TGTGCCAGCATTCCGGGACAGGGGGCCTACAATGAGCAGTTCTTC. Its protein product is CASIPGQGAYNEQFF.

J is TRBJ1-1 and V is TRBV7-9; D is unclear. Germline V gene lookup returns CDR1 SEHNR and CDR2 FQNEAQ (reference sequence). The CDR3 has 13 amino acids. Trimming shortened V by 4 bases and J by 4 bases, and 10 bases separated the two germline ends. The CDR3 loop reads CASSSGHGTEAFF. Here the CDR3 DNA reads TGTGCCAGCAGCTCCGGGCACGGCACTGAAGCTTTCTTT.

V is TRBV6-5 and J is TRBJ1-1, with 9 bases fitting TRBD1. Germline V lookup: CDR1 MNHEY, CDR2 SVGAGI. The CDR3 spans 16 residues. J lost 4 bases, V lost 6 bases, and 12 bases had no gene match. DNA of the CDR3: TGTGCCAGCAGCTACGGACAGGGGACGAGGGGCACTGAAGCTTTCTTT. Protein product: CASSYGQGTRGTEAFF.

This rearrangement joins TRBV10-3 to TRBJ2-7; D ambiguous. Per germline, CDR1 ENHRY and CDR2 SYGVKD. The CDR3 is 13 amino acids. V gave up 6 bases and J gave up 7 bases, with 16 bases separating them. For the CDR3, the DNA is TGTGCCATCAGCAACGGACCGGCGAGTGAGCAGTACTTC. Amino acid sequence: CAISNGPASEQYF.

This chain uses TRBV30 with TRBJ1-5; D is unresolved. Germline-derived CDR1 and CDR2 are GTSNPN and SVGIG (reference sequence). The V end was cut by 2 bases, the J end by 3 bases, with 17 bases between. The CDR3 spans 16 residues. CDR3 amino acids: CAWSTFLGPPNQPQHF. The DNA of the CDR3 is TGTGCCTGGAGTACCTTTTTGGGCCCGCCCAATCAGCCCCAGCATTTT. The complete variable domain, with remaining parts taken from reference TRBV30 and TRBJ1-5, reads SQTIHQWPATLVQPVGSPLSLECTVEGTSNPNLYWYRQAAGRGLQLLFYSVGIGQISSEVPQNLSASRPQDRQFILSSKKLLLSDSGFYLCAWSTFLGPPNQPQHFGDGTRLSIL.

The chain is built from TRBV19 and TRBJ2-7; D call uncertain. V gave up 5 bases and J gave up 3 bases, with 17 bases separating them. This CDR3 comprises 15 residues. Germline V gene lookup returns CDR1 LNHDA and CDR2 SQIVND (reference sequence). This chain's CDR3 is CASSPHPEPRYEQYF. DNA for the CDR3: TGTGCCAGTAGTCCTCATCCGGAGCCACGCTACGAGCAGTACTTC. Full variable domain (rest looked up from reference TRBV19 and TRBJ2-7): DGGITQSPKYLFRKEGQNVTLSCEQNLNHDAMYWYRQDPGQGLRLIYYSQIVNDFQKGDIAEGYSVSREKKESFPLTVTSAQKNPTAFYLCASSPHPEPRYEQYFGPGTRLTVT.

This chain joins TRBV7-8 and TRBJ2-1; no clear D. The germline V gene has CDR1 SGHVS and CDR2 FQNEAQ. The CDR3 has 13 residues. The ends were cut back, 5 bases at V and 4 bases at J, with 9 bases in the middle. The CDR3 bases are TGTGCCAGCAGCCCGCCCAAGTACAATGAGCAGTTCTTC. It codes for CASSPPKYNEQFF.

This clone appeared a few times. The chain joins TRBV5-5 to TRBJ1-2; possible D gene TRBD1, 5 bases. V lost 4 bases and J lost 5, with 12 bases in between. CDR1 is SGHKS and CDR2 is YYEKEE in the germline V gene (reference sequence). The CDR3 runs 13 residues. CDR3: CASSIRQKYGYTF. CDR3 coding DNA: TGTGCCAGCAGCATTAGACAGAAATATGGCTACACCTTC.

This rearrangement joins TRBV10-3 to TRBJ2-7; TRBD1 agrees at 7 bases. V dropped 10 bases and J dropped 2; count of bases not matched to a gene: 11. The germline CDR1 and CDR2 sequences are ENHRY and SYGVKD. The CDR3 length is 14 residues. In nucleotides, the CDR3 is TGTGCCAGCAGGGAGTGGACAGGAACCTACGAGCAGTACTTC. Translation: CASREWTGTYEQYF.

The rearrangement links TRBV5-1 to TRBJ2-3, with no clear D. V was pared by 4 bases and J by 0 bases, with 9 bases between. This CDR3 has 14 amino acids. Germline V gene lookup returns CDR1 SGHRS and CDR2 YFSETQ. CDR3: CASSQVPSTDTQYF. The DNA of the CDR3 is TGCGCCAGCAGCCAGGTTCCGAGCACAGATACGCAGTATTTT.

V and J are TRBV11-3 and TRBJ2-1; TRBD2 matches at 10 bases. Germline CDR1 and CDR2: SGHNT and YENEEA. The J segment lost 10 bases and the V segment lost 0 bases, leaving 15 bases of the junction unmatched. The CDR3 extends over 18 amino acids. CDR3 in amino acids: CASSLDPPRAGGVEEQFF. The CDR3 DNA is TGTGCCAGCAGCTTAGATCCCCCAAGAGCGGGGGGGGTGGAAGAGCAGTTCTTC.

For the CDR3, the DNA is TGTGCCAGCAGAGGGGATTTATTTGGGACGGCTAATGAAAAACTGTTTTTT. Translation gives CASRGDLFGTANEKLFF. This chain joins TRBV11-2 and TRBJ1-4; weak D call: TRBD1 (5 bases). The germline V gene encodes CDR1 SGHAT and CDR2 FQNNGV. V was cut by 6 bases and J by 3 bases, with 20 bases left in between. The CDR3 runs 17 residues. Drawing the rest from reference TRBV11-2 and TRBJ1-4, the complete variable domain is EAGVAQSPRYKIIEKRQSVAFWCNPISGHATLYWYQQILGQGPKLLIQFQNNGVVDDSQLPKDRFSAERLKGVDSTLKIQPAKLEDSAVYLCASRGDLFGTANEKLFFGSGTQLSVL.

The chain combines TRBV18 with TRBJ1-1; 7 nucleotides line up with TRBD1. The CDR3 runs to 15 residues. Trimming at V came to 4 bases and at J to 6 bases, leaving 11 bases not matched to a gene. Germline lookup yields CDR1 KGHSH and CDR2 LQKENI. The CDR3 coding sequence is TGTGCCAGCTCACAATTAACAGGGGAAGGGGCTGAAGCTTTCTTT. It yields the protein CASSQLTGEGAEAFF.

This clone was counted between two and nine times. The chain is built from TRBV2 and TRBJ1-6, with D perhaps matching TRBD1 (6 bases). Per the germline V gene, CDR1 is SNHLY and CDR2 is FYNNEI. The V end was cut by 4 bases, the J end by 7 bases, with 14 bases between. The CDR3 has 15 residues. DNA for the CDR3: TGTGCCAGCAGTGCATGGGACATGGGGAATTCACCCCTCCACTTT. This encodes CASSAWDMGNSPLHF.

The chain employs TRBV6-4 and TRBJ2-1; D unclear. The CDR3 extends over 13 amino acids. Trimming left V 3 bases short and J 4 bases short, with 7 bases between. The germline V gene has CDR1 MRHNA and CDR2 SNTAGT. CDR3: CASSEDRYNEQFF. The CDR3 region has the DNA TGTGCCAGCAGTGAGGACCGTTACAATGAGCAGTTCTTC.